This TCR beta chain came from a study of HIV-infected children after antiretroviral therapy interruption. Study-wide points: Naive CD4+ Gini coefficient rose by interruption end, suggesting clonal expansion.

Concerning this clonotype itself: Its antigen remains unidentified.

The treatment was: PENTA 11 planned treatment interruption arm or continuous ART arm. A 3' RACE protocol on RNA, with unique molecular identifiers, produced the TCR library. TCRdb reanalysed the 3' RACE reads using MiXCR and keeps one entry per CDR3 protein. The sample holds 70,000 to 90,000 distinct CDR3 sequences; approximately 6.9% are singletons and the top ten take more than 0.95%. The CDR3 consists of 13 residues. The sequenced sample was CD45RA+ CD4+ T cells from PBMCs, pooled from several time points, obtained from a donor given antiretroviral therapy, either interrupted or continuous. The subset is: naive CD4+ CD45RA+ CD45RO- T cells. The sequence came from a pool of human donors with HIV. The chain carries TRBV21-1 and TRBJ2-2; the table's D call of TRBD2 was not tested on the DNA. TRBV21-1 is a known pseudogene. CDR3 bases: TGTGCCAGCAGCACCCTGAGGGATAGCGGGGGCCGCTTT. This translates into CASSTLRDSGGRF.